Shown below are 15 T cell receptor beta chains from a single sample sequenced in a study of regulatory T cells in long-lasting Graves disease (dated by TCRdb to about 2021). This specimen's time point label, interpreted: newly diagnosed GD, antithyroid drugs for less than 3 months. For both TCR sequencing and RNA sequencing, RNA was extracted from PBMCs using TRIzol. The protocol used for the library was multiplex PCR. TCRdb records Illumina HiSeq 4000 as the sequencer. iRepertoire HTBI primers and Arm-PCR amplification of CDR3 regions were used to construct TCR beta libraries. TCRdb handled the public reads itself, with Q25 trimming in fastp and clone calling in MiXCR, and kept productive beta chains. Rows with a matching CDR3 protein are joined into one entry that keeps the most common DNA and genes. In this sample the table shows approximately 470,000 distinct CDR3 sequences, about 17% of which occur a single time. The biggest ten clones account for 12% of the sample.

These data also featured in a second study, about T cells in Graves' hyperthyroidism and ophthalmopathy.

The sequencing here drew on peripheral blood mononuclear cells (PBMCs), taken at new diagnosis, from a patient treated with antithyroid drugs. The receptors were sampled from a man aged 40-49 years with Graves disease. Donor details come from another sample of the same person, matched by shared clones.

V usage is TRBV28 and J usage is TRBJ2-5, with TRBD1 identical over 7 bases. CDR1 MDHEN and CDR2 SYDVKM come from the germline V gene. The CDR3 spans 17 residues. Trimming at V came to 3 bases and at J to 5 bases, leaving 15 bases not matched to a gene. This CDR3 is CASSFSAGPQQGETQYF. CDR3 nucleotides: TGTGCCAGCAGTTTCTCCGCAGGGCCCCAACAGGGGGAGACCCAGTACTTC.

As concerns this clonotype: This may come from a read error, since a much larger clone is one base off. This rearrangement joins TRBV12-3 or TRBV12-4 to TRBJ2-5; perhaps TRBD2 as D (6 bases). The V and J ends lost 6 bases and 4 bases respectively, with 12 bases between them. This CDR3 contains 13 residues. CDR3 in DNA: TGTGCCAGCAGCGTAGACGGGGGAGAGACCCAGTACTTC. It translates to CASSVDGGETQYF.

This clonotype was detected many times. V and J are TRBV7-3 and TRBJ2-5; maybe TRBD2 (7 bases). CDR3 size: 15 residues. CDR1 and CDR2 (germline): SGHTA, FQGTGA. Trimming took off 5 bases at V and 1 base at J, with 14 bases between the two ends. The CDR3 region is CASSRRGGSQETQYF. DNA of the CDR3: TGTGCCAGCAGCCGGAGGGGGGGTTCCCAAGAGACCCAGTACTTC.

This clonotype came up many times. This chain uses TRBV3-1 with TRBJ2-1, with D possibly being TRBD1 (5 bases). Germline V gene sequence: CDR1 LGHDT, CDR2 YNNKEL (reference sequence). Deletions cut 4 bases from V and 9 bases from J, with 13 bases between. The CDR3 has 13 residues. This CDR3 reads CASSPDPGLEQFF. The CDR3 DNA follows: TGTGCCAGCAGCCCCGACCCAGGGCTTGAGCAGTTCTTC.

This clonotype came up many times. The chain carries TRBV20-1 and TRBJ2-7, with TRBD1 identical over 12 bases. Trimming removed 1 base from V and 4 bases from J; junction bases left unmatched: 5. Germline CDR1 is DFQATT and CDR2 is SNEGSKA (reference sequence). The CDR3 extends over 15 amino acids. The CDR3 nucleotides are TGCAGTGCTAGAGTGTGGGACAGGGGGCTGTACGAGCAGTACTTC. Its protein product is CSARVWDRGLYEQYF.

Only a few counts were recorded for this clonotype. J is TRBJ1-1 and V is TRBV7-2; 8 nucleotides align to TRBD1. V gave up 9 bases and J gave up 4 bases; unmatched junction bases: 7. This CDR3 comprises 13 residues. Germline V gene sequence: CDR1 SGHTA, CDR2 FQGNSA. Here the CDR3 DNA reads TGTGCCAGTATATATACAGGGGGCACTGAAGCTTTCTTT. The encoded protein is CASIYTGGTEAFF.

This clonotype has a handful of counts. The V gene is TRBV19, the J gene TRBJ2-2; 7 bases match TRBD2. The V and J ends lost 3 bases and 4 bases, in that order; junction bases with no gene match: 5. This CDR3 contains 15 residues. Germline values: CDR1 LNHDA, CDR2 SQIVND (reference sequence). CDR3 DNA sequence: TGTGCCAGTAGTATCGTTCGCGGGAGCACCGGGGAGCTGTTTTTT. It codes for CASSIVRGSTGELFF.

This chain links TRBV13 with TRBJ2-1, with 9 bases that match TRBD2. J was trimmed by 0 bases and V by 1 base; bases with no gene match: 10. CDR3 length: 19 residues. CDR1 PRHDT and CDR2 FYEKMQ come from the germline V gene (reference sequence). The CDR3 spells CASSLVREGFLSSYNEQFF. The CDR3 DNA follows: TGTGCCAGCAGCTTAGTGCGGGAGGGCTTTCTGAGCTCCTACAATGAGCAGTTCTTC. Supplemented by reference TRBV13 and TRBJ2-1, the full variable domain reads AAGVIQSPRHLIKEKRETATLKCYPIPRHDTVYWYQQGPGQDPQFLISFYEKMQSDKGSIPDRFSAQQFSDYHSELNMSSLELGDSALYFCASSLVREGFLSSYNEQFFGPGTRLTVL.

The table lists this clonotype with a few counts. This chain links TRBV5-1 with TRBJ2-5, with 12 bases matching TRBD2. The CDR3 covers 17 residues. The germline V gene has CDR1 SGHRS and CDR2 YFSETQ. V trimming: 2 bases; J trimming: 5 bases; junction bases outside the gene matches: 10. CDR3 region: CASSLSASGRAKETQYF. As DNA, the CDR3 is TGCGCCAGCAGCTTATCGGCTAGCGGGAGGGCTAAGGAGACCCAGTACTTC.

Comments on this clonotype: It may be a read error: a sequence one base away is much more abundant. This sequence joins TRBV20-1 and TRBJ1-6, with a tentative D call TRBD1 (5 bases). The CDR3 runs to 15 residues. Germline CDR1 reads DFQATT; CDR2 reads SNEGSKA (reference sequence). V shed 2 bases and J shed 6 bases, with 14 bases lying between them. The CDR3 region has the DNA TGCAGTGCTAGATCAGGGAGCGCCTGTAATTCACCCCTCCACTTT. Translation: CSARSGSACNSPLHF.

The chain is built from TRBV3-1 and TRBJ1-2, with unresolved D. Per the germline V gene, CDR1 is LGHDT and CDR2 is YNNKEL (reference sequence). The length of the CDR3 is 13 residues. Trimming pared 0 bases from V and 7 bases from J, leaving 9 bases between. Here the CDR3 DNA reads TGTGCCAGCAGCCAAGAAACCCTCCCTGGCTACACCTTC. This encodes CASSQETLPGYTF.

This clonotype was observed many times. V is TRBV27 and J is TRBJ2-7, with 8 bases lining up with TRBD2. Per germline, CDR1 MNHEY and CDR2 SMNVEV (reference sequence). Trimming at V came to 5 bases and at J to 5 bases, leaving 11 bases not matched to a gene. CDR3 length: 15 residues. As DNA, the CDR3 is TGTGCCAGCAGTCGGACTAGCAGCGGTATCGACGAGCAGTACTTC. This encodes CASSRTSSGIDEQYF.

This clonotype was picked up one time. A read error is possible here, since a much larger clone lies one base away. This chain joins TRBV11-1 and TRBJ2-1, with a tentative D call TRBD2 (6 bases). CDR1 and CDR2 from the germline V gene are SGHAT and FQDESV (reference sequence). The CDR3 has 13 residues. Trimming stripped 8 bases from V and 8 bases from J, with 16 bases between. The CDR3: CASGPSRDHEQFF. The CDR3 DNA follows: TGTGCCAGCGGCCCCTCGCGGGATCATGAGCAGTTCTTC.

Details on this clonotype: This could be a read error, since a much larger clone is one nucleotide away. The chain combines TRBV29-1 with TRBJ2-1; 11 bases fit TRBD2. This CDR3 has 14 residues. V dropped 6 bases and J dropped 10; count of bases not matched to a gene: 11. CDR1 is SQVTM and CDR2 is ANQGSEA in the germline V gene. CDR3 DNA: TGCAGCGTCCAACCCCTAGCGGGGGGCTACGAGCAGTTCTTC. It codes for CSVQPLAGGYEQFF.

The CDR3: CASSLAGGNFAGANVLTF. Written as DNA, the CDR3 is TGTGCCAGCAGTCTAGCAGGGGGTAATTTCGCTGGGGCCAACGTCCTGACTTTC. J is TRBJ2-6 and V is TRBV28, with TRBD1 identical over 7 bases. The CDR3 loop spans 18 amino acids. Germline CDR1 MDHEN, CDR2 SYDVKM. Trimming cost V 5 bases and J 2 bases; bases outside gene matches: 12.